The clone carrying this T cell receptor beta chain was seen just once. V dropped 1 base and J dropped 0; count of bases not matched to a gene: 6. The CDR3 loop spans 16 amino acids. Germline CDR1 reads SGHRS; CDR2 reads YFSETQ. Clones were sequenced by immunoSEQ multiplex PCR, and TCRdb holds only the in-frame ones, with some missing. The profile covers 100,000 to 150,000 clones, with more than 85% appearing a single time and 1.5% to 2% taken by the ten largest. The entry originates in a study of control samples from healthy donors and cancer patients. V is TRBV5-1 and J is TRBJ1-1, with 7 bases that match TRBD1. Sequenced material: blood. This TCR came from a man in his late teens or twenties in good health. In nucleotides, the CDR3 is TGCGCCAGCAGCTTGAGGCAGGGGGACGTGAACACTGAAGCTTTCTTT. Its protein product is CASSLRQGDVNTEAFF.